Sequencing of this T cell receptor beta chain was carried out in a study of CD8 T cells in Susac syndrome. Study-level findings and limits: It was acknowledged in the study that the number of individuals who were included in its TCR sequencing and HLA analysis was relatively small.

Sequencing of TCR beta was carried out in blood CD8+ and CD4+ T cells. Healthy donors acted as controls, with matching for age and sex. As regards this clonotype: Its antigen is as yet unknown.

cDNA came from about 0.46 to 1 ug RNA primed by random hexamers. Multiplex PCR with immunoSEQ amplified the TCR beta CDR3 across 54 Vbeta and 13 Jbeta. From the immunoSEQ multiplex PCR reads, TCRdb called clonotypes with MiXCR, one entry per CDR3 protein. The sample lists 80,000 to 90,000 distinct CDR3 sequences, 85% to 95% occurring once. The germline V gene encodes CDR1 LGHDT and CDR2 YNNKEL (reference sequence). This CDR3 has 12 amino acids. Trimming cost V 5 bases and J 7 bases, with 11 bases left between them. This sequence joins TRBV3-1 and TRBJ1-1; D is undetermined. The receptor's source is a human donor in good health. Specimen: CD8+ T cells from PBMCs. CDR3 loop: CASSTPRGEAFF. CDR3 bases: TGTGCCAGCAGCACCCCGCGGGGTGAAGCTTTCTTT. The whole variable domain, remainder taken from reference TRBV3-1 and TRBJ1-1, is DTAVSQTPKYLVTQMGNDKSIKCEQNLGHDTMYWYKQDSKKFLKIMFSYNNKELIINETVPNRFSPKSPDKAHLNLHINSLELGDSAVYFCASSTPRGEAFFGQGTRLTVV.